This T cell receptor beta chain emerged from a study of early T cells in non-severe SARS-CoV-2 infection. On the study more broadly: The chains were unpaired, and the sequenced material was bulk RNA from unsorted whole blood.

J lost 1 base, V lost 2 bases, and 3 bases had no gene match. The CDR3 is 15 amino acids. The germline V gene has CDR1 LGHNT and CDR2 FRNRAP. Overall study findings and caveats: Reliance on VDJdb matching favored anti-spike CD8 responses; private and CD4 specificities were missed.

As to this clonotype: Its antigen is as yet unknown.

As part of library construction, unique molecular identifiers were attached to individual cDNA molecules. TCRdb recomputed calls from the 5' RACE reads with MiXCR, one row per CDR3 protein. The table has 70,000 to 95,000 distinct CDR3 sequences, around 11% seen once. The V gene is TRBV12-5, the J gene TRBJ2-3, with TRBD1 matching over 7 bases. The clonotype originates from an adult who was a healthcare worker with PCR-confirmed SARS-CoV-2 infection or an uninfected control (not recorded which). What was sequenced was whole blood. CDR3: CASGLLGGGTDTQYF. In DNA, the CDR3 is TGTGCTAGTGGTTTGTTAGGGGGCGGCACAGATACGCAGTATTTT. The whole variable domain, filled in from reference TRBV12-5 and TRBJ2-3, reads DARVTQTPRHKVTEMGQEVTMRCQPILGHNTVFWYRQTMMQGLELLAYFRNRAPLDDSGMPKDRFSAEMPDATLATLKIQPSEPRDSAVYFCASGLLGGGTDTQYFGPGTRLTVL.